This T cell receptor beta chain was sequenced for a study of sequential checkpoint blockade in melanoma. At the level of the study: Patients were randomized 1:1 to nivolumab-then-ipilimumab or ipilimumab-then-nivolumab first-line. Both treatment sequences were followed by maintenance nivolumab.

As to treatment: randomized to nivolumab then ipilimumab (arm A) or the reverse (arm B). Patients had received no earlier DNA-damaging chemotherapy. PBMC sorting kept live CD3+CD8+ cells without CD19 or CD56. The germline gives CDR1 PRHDT, CDR2 FYEKMQ (reference sequence). Trimming removed 6 bases from V and 1 base from J, with 12 bases in between. This CDR3 is 15 amino acids long. Sequenced by immunoSEQ multiplex PCR; TCRdb stores in-frame clones only, minus some. The sample holds approximately 28,000 clones, more than 80% seen once. The V call is TRBV13, the J call TRBJ2-2; D might be TRBD2 (6 bases). This TCR derives from a human donor with melanoma. The sample consisted of CD8+ T cells sorted from blood (inferred from file names), taken from a patient given nivolumab and ipilimumab in sequence. For the CDR3, the DNA is TGTGCCAGCAGTGTCGTAGCGGAGAACACCGGGGAGCTGTTTTTT. Translation: CASSVVAENTGELFF.